The rows below give T cell receptor beta chains drawn from one sample of a study of CD8+CD57+ T cells in acquired aplastic anemia. One entry per CDR3 protein, called by TCRdb with MiXCR from the reads. The repertoire holds 150,000 to 200,000 distinct CDR3 sequences, about half seen once, with about an eighth in the top ten. The sequenced sample was sorted CD4+, CD8+, or CD8+CD57+ T cells (not recorded which) from PBMCs. These receptors were collected from a human donor with aplastic anemia. Each CDR3 is given with its conserved first and last residue. D genes are given only for firm matches. Not every row has a clone size; where given, it reads once, few, many or a size class.

clone size,V gene,J gene,D gene,CDR3 protein
.,TRBV2,TRBJ2-3,TRBD2,CASSFSAGGGTDTQYF
.,TRBV29-1,TRBJ2-2,TRBD2,CSVASGINTGELFF
many,TRBV9,TRBJ2-3,.,CASSVDQDRTDTQYF
.,TRBV11-2,TRBJ2-3,TRBD2,CASSLRTSGRTDTQYF
.,TRBV7-2,TRBJ1-2,.,CASRADRSYTF
few,TRBV24-1,TRBJ2-3,.,CATSVETNLQYF
many,TRBV20-1,TRBJ2-3,.,CSARVGGAPADTQYF
.,TRBV10-2,TRBJ2-5,.,CASSEGLETQYF
.,TRBV7-2,TRBJ1-2,.,CASSILSGGYTF
many,TRBV6-1,TRBJ2-5,.,CASSARPSAEETQYF
.,TRBV4-3,TRBJ1-3,.,CASSRGRGKGNTIYF
.,TRBV10-3,TRBJ2-3,TRBD1,CAISHQTGLDTQYF
.,TRBV2,TRBJ1-1,.,CASTVRGASNTEAFF
.,TRBV14,TRBJ2-3,.,CASSQAPTGHRDTQYF
.,TRBV6-6,TRBJ1-2,.,CASSRRTLSSLGYGYTF